This T cell receptor (beta chain) was captured by sequencing in a study of vaccination and CD4 T cells after COVID-19. Study-wide background: Convalescent patients, SARS-CoV-2 positive by nasal swab PCR, comprised eight to ten mild cases and one severe case. Every culture used as a control got a CEFX pool, an HIV-1 Nef pool, or no peptide. Samples after vaccination came a median approximately 70 days past dose two, ranging 14 to 241.

This clonotype was counted between two and nine times. The antigen is undetermined. Sequencing of the DNA from cultured CD4+ T cells was carried out with the Oncomine TCR Beta short-read assay. Investigators isolated genomic DNA from cultured CD4+ T cells. TCRdb re-called the PCR reads with MiXCR, one entry per CDR3 protein. The repertoire consists of roughly 15,000 distinct CDR3 sequences, with under 50% occurring once and the leading ten covering over 9%. This sample's treatment: roughly 10-day PBMC culture with coronavirus spike peptide pools or control peptides (ViraFEST assay). What was sequenced was CD4+ T cells from blood, cultured in vitro. The source is a human donor who had recovered from COVID-19.

CDR3 DNA: TGTGCCAGCAGCTTAATAGCGGGCCCTAATCTCTACAATGAGCAGTTCTTC. Translating gives CASSLIAGPNLYNEQFF. The rearrangement joins TRBV7-2 to TRBJ2-1; 7 nucleotides align to TRBD2. Germline trimming cut 2 bases from V and 3 bases from J; bases unmatched to any gene: 10. The CDR3 runs 17 residues. The germline V gene encodes CDR1 SGHTA and CDR2 FQGNSA.